This entry concerns a single TCR beta chain. Its antigen is unknown. The V end lost 6 bases, the J end lost 4 bases, and 18 bases lay between the germline ends. The germline CDR1 and CDR2 sequences are SGHRS and YFSETQ. The CDR3 loop spans 15 amino acids. TCRdb keeps only in-frame clones here, not all; method: immunoSEQ multiplex PCR. The sample has hundreds of thousands of clones, over 65% seen once; the top ten hold under 2%. The data were obtained in a study of shared clonotypes between healthy human individuals. Findings of the study overall: Some naive CD4 clonotypes, approximately 4.5%, turned up in common across four donors. The sampled material consisted only of blood, and tissue repertoires are likely to differ.

The origin of this receptor is a woman between 25 and 40 years old in good health. V is TRBV5-1 and J is TRBJ2-3; D unclear. The sequencing sample was made of memory CD4+ T cells sorted from blood. Stated subset: CD45RA-negative fraction. CDR3 region: CASKAPGNTADTQYF. The CDR3 nucleotides read TGCGCCAGCAAAGCCCCAGGAAACACGGCAGATACGCAGTATTTT.